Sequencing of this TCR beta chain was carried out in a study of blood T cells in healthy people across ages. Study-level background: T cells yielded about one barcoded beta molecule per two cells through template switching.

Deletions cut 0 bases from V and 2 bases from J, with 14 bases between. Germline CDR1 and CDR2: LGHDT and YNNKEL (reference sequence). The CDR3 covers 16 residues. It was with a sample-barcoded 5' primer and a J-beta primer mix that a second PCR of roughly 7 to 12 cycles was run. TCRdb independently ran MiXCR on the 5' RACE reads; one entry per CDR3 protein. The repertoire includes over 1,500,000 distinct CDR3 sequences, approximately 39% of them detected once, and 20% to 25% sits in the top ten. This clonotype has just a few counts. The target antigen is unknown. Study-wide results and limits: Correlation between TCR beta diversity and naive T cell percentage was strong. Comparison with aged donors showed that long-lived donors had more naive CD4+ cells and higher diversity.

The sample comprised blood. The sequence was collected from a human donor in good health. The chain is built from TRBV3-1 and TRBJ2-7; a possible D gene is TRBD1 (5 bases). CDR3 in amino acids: CASSQDLTGSTYEQYF. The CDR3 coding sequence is TGTGCCAGCAGCCAAGATCTAACAGGCAGTACCTACGAGCAGTACTTC.